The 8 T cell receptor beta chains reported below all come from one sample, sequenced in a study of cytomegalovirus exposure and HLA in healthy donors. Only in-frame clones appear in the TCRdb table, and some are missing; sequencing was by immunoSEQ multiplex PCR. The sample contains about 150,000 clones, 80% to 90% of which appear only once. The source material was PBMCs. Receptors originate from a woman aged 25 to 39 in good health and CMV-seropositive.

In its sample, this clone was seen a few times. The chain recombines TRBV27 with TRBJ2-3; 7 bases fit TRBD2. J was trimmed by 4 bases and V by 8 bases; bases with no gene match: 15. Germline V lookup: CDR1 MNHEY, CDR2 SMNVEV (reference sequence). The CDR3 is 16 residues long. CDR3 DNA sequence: TGTGCCAGCCGGCCTCAACTAGCGTCTACCCCAGATACGCAGTATTTT. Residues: CASRPQLASTPDTQYF.

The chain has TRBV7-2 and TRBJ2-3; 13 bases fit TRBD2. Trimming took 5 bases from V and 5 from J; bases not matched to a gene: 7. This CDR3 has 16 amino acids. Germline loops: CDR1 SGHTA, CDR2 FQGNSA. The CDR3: CASSLWTSGGGDTQYF. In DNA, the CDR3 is TGTGCCAGCAGCCTTTGGACTAGCGGGGGAGGAGATACGCAGTATTTT.

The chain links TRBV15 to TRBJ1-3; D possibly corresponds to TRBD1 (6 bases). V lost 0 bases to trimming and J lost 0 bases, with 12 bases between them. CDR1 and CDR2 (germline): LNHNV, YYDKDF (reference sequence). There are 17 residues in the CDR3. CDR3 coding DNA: TGTGCCACCAGCAGAGAATATCAGGGGATCTCTGGAAACACCATATATTTT. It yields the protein CATSREYQGISGNTIYF.

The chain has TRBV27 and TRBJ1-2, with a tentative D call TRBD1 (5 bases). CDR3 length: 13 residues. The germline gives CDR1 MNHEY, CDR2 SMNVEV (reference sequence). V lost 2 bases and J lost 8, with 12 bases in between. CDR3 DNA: TGTGCCAGCAGTTTAAGGGGATTGGGCGGCTACACCTTC. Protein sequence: CASSLRGLGGYTF.

The CDR3: CASSGTSTGELFF. DNA for the CDR3: TGTGCCAGCAGTGGGACTAGCACCGGGGAGCTGTTTTTT. The chain recombines TRBV6-4 with TRBJ2-2; 7 bases match TRBD2. The ends lost 4 bases at V and 4 bases at J; junction bases unmatched: 0. The V gene's germline CDR1 is MRHNA and CDR2 SNTAGT. The CDR3 is 13 amino acids.

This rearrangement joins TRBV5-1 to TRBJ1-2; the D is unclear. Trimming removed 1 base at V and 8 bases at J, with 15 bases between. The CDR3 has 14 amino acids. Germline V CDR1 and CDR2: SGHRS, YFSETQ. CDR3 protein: CASSLTPPARGYTF. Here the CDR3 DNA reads TGCGCCAGCAGCTTGACCCCCCCCGCCAGAGGCTACACCTTC.

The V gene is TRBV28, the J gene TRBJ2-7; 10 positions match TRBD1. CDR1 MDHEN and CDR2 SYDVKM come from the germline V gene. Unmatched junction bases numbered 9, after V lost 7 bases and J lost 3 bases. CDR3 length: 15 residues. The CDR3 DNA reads TGTGCCAGCACTGAACCCGGGACAGGGGTCTACGAGCAGTACTTC. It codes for CASTEPGTGVYEQYF. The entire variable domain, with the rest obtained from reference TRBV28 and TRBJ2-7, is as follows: DVKVTQSSRYLVKRTGEKVFLECVQDMDHENMFWYRQDPGLGLRLIYFSYDVKMKEKGDIPEGYSVSREKKERFSLILESASTNQTSMYLCASTEPGTGVYEQYFGPGTRLTVT.

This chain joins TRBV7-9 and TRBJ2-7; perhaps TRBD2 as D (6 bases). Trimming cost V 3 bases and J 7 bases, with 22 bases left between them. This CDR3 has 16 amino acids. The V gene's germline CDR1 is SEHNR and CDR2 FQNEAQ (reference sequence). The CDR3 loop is CASSFSIEWEVVEQYF. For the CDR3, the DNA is TGTGCCAGCAGCTTCTCCATAGAGTGGGAGGTGGTAGAGCAGTACTTC. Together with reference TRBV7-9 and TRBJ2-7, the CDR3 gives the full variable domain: DTGVSQNPRHKITKRGQNVTFRCDPISEHNRLYWYRQTLGQGPEFLTYFQNEAQLEKSRLLSDRFSAERPKGSFSTLEIQRTEQGDSAMYLCASSFSIEWEVVEQYFGPGTRLTVT.